This TCR beta chain was observed in a study of blood T cell repertoires in COVID-19. Original processing notes: The assay estimated nucleated cells by amplifying reference gene primers. Data came from immunoSEQ multiplex PCR; TCRdb stores just in-frame clones and leaves some out. From that table come the V and J calls and clone size; the DNA was used to work out D and trimming. The sample shows around 290,000 clones, approximately 86% of them seen only once. CDR3 length equals 15 residues. CDR1 is SGHRS and CDR2 is YFSETQ in the germline V gene. Trimming left V 3 bases short and J 2 bases short, with 11 bases between.

The TCR sequence derives from a woman between 65 and 79 years old with COVID-19, enrolled during active disease. Specimen: peripheral blood. The chain recombines TRBV5-1 with TRBJ2-2; the D gene is possibly TRBD1 (6 bases). In DNA form, the CDR3 reads TGCGCCAGCAGCTCGGGACACCTAAACACCGGGGAGCTGTTTTTT. Protein product: CASSSGHLNTGELFF.